This entry lists 26 T cell receptor beta chains sequenced from one sample in a study of T cell responses to AZD1222 COVID-19 vaccine. Repertoires were generated with immunoSEQ multiplex PCR, while TCRdb's copy carries only in-frame clones and drops some. The sample carries around 110,000 clones, around 90% recorded once. The sample in question was peripheral blood, obtained on day 0 of AZD1222 vaccination. The receptors originated from an adult in good health.

This chain's CDR3 is CSPWDASTDTQYF. For the CDR3, the DNA is TGCAGCCCTTGGGACGCCAGCACAGATACGCAGTATTTT. The rearrangement uses TRBV29-1 and TRBJ2-3, with D perhaps TRBD1 or TRBD2 (5 bases each). The CDR3 spans 13 residues. Germline V gene lookup returns CDR1 SQVTM and CDR2 ANQGSEA. V lost 8 bases, J lost 0 bases, and 12 bases lay in between.

This clone appeared once. J is TRBJ2-1 and V is TRBV19; D gene ambiguous. The V gene lost 2 bases and the J gene lost 0 bases, with 8 bases spanning the gap. Germline V gene lookup returns CDR1 LNHDA and CDR2 SQIVND (reference sequence). The CDR3 runs to 15 residues. CDR3 residues: CASSIFGPSYNEQFF. The DNA for the CDR3 is TGTGCCAGTAGTATATTCGGTCCCTCCTACAATGAGCAGTTCTTC.

The gene calls are TRBV6-2 or TRBV6-3 and TRBJ1-2; D is ambiguous. Germline CDR1 MNHEY, CDR2 SVGEGT. The ends were cut back, 4 bases at V and 1 base at J, with 7 bases in the middle. This CDR3 has 13 amino acids. CDR3 in DNA: TGTGCCAGCAGTTGGGTAGATAACTATGGCTACACCTTC. Translated: CASSWVDNYGYTF.

J is TRBJ1-5 and V is TRBV11-2; 10 nucleotides agree with TRBD1. Germline CDR1 is SGHAT and CDR2 is FQNNGV. This CDR3 contains 19 residues. V was clipped by 2 bases and J by 0 bases; unmatched bases: 10. As DNA, the CDR3 is TGTGCCAGCAGCTTAACATCCGGGACAGGGGACTATAGCAATCAGCCCCAGCATTTT. Encoded protein: CASSLTSGTGDYSNQPQHF.

This chain joins TRBV7-9 and TRBJ1-4, with D possibly TRBD1 on 6 matching bases. The CDR3 extends over 17 amino acids. CDR1 and CDR2 (germline): SEHNR, FQNEAQ (reference sequence). Trimming took off 2 bases at V and 8 bases at J, with 21 bases between the two ends. CDR3 DNA: TGTGCCAGCAGCTTACCGTTCAAAGCAGGGGATTACGAAAAACTGTTTTTT. Translating it yields CASSLPFKAGDYEKLFF.

This chain uses TRBV11-2 with TRBJ2-1, with D possibly TRBD1 on 5 matching bases. CDR3 length: 17 amino acids. Per germline, CDR1 SGHAT and CDR2 FQNNGV. V was shortened by 5 bases and J by 0 bases, with 17 bases between the two germline ends. This chain's CDR3 is CASSLTRTSSSYNEQFF. CDR3 sequence (DNA): TGTGCCAGCAGCCTGACCAGGACATCGAGCTCCTACAATGAGCAGTTCTTC.

The sample holds a few counts of this clone. In the same sample, other DNA sequences code for this CDR3. This sequence joins TRBV9 and TRBJ1-1; 7 nucleotides agree with TRBD1. The trim removed 3 bases at V and 1 base at J, leaving 0 bases unmatched. The length of the CDR3 is 13 residues. Germline V CDR1 and CDR2: SGDLS, YYNGEE. CDR3 bases: TGTGCCAGCAGCGGACAGGGGAACACTGAAGCTTTCTTT. Its protein is CASSGQGNTEAFF.

This chain links TRBV5-6 with TRBJ1-1; D gene uncertain. CDR1 and CDR2 from the germline V gene are SGHDT and YYEEEE. V was shortened by 2 bases and J by 1 base, with 9 bases between the two germline ends. The CDR3 length is 14 residues. Here the CDR3 reads CASSFGPTNTEAFF. DNA for the CDR3: TGTGCCAGCAGCTTTGGGCCAACGAACACTGAAGCTTTCTTT.

The chain couples TRBV18 to TRBJ2-2, with D possibly matching TRBD2 (5 bases). Trimming stripped 1 base from V and 4 bases from J, with 13 bases between. CDR1 is KGHSH and CDR2 is LQKENI in the germline V gene. This CDR3 is built from 16 residues. The CDR3 loop reads CASSPLRLLGTGELFF. The CDR3 nucleotides read TGTGCCAGCTCACCACTTAGACTACTGGGCACCGGGGAGCTGTTTTTT.

The chain joins TRBV7-9 to TRBJ2-1, with 10 bases identical to TRBD2. The V and J ends lost 7 bases and 12 bases, in that order; junction bases with no gene match: 15. The CDR3 is 15 amino acids. Per the germline V gene, CDR1 is SEHNR and CDR2 is FQNEAQ (reference sequence). The CDR3 is CASNRGESGRVPQFF. In nucleotides, the CDR3 is TGTGCCAGCAACCGGGGGGAAAGCGGGAGGGTTCCGCAGTTCTTC.

CDR3 residues: CASSFGTGKRELDGYTF. CDR3 DNA: TGTGCCAGCAGCTTCGGGACAGGGAAAAGGGAACTGGATGGCTACACCTTC. The chain carries TRBV5-5 and TRBJ1-2, with 9 bases fitting TRBD1. Germline CDR1 SGHKS, CDR2 YYEKEE (reference sequence). The CDR3 is made up of 17 amino acids. Trimming removed 2 bases from V and 6 bases from J; junction bases left unmatched: 14.

J is TRBJ2-3 and V is TRBV19; unclear D gene. There are 15 residues in the CDR3. Germline-derived CDR1 and CDR2 are LNHDA and SQIVND (reference sequence). V lost 4 bases, J lost 0 bases, and 11 bases lay in between. The CDR3 sequence is CASSRRRPSTDTQYF. The CDR3 DNA reads TGTGCCAGTAGTAGAAGGCGCCCAAGCACAGATACGCAGTATTTT.

The rearrangement links TRBV19 to TRBJ1-2, with TRBD1 matching 11 bases. Germline CDR1 is LNHDA and CDR2 is SQIVND (reference sequence). Trimming cost V 0 bases and J 0 bases; bases outside gene matches: 0. The CDR3 sequence is 16 residues long. CDR3 in amino acids: CASSIEGQGANYGYTF. The CDR3 nucleotides read TGTGCCAGTAGTATAGAGGGACAGGGGGCTAACTATGGCTACACCTTC.

J is TRBJ2-7 and V is TRBV13; D is unclear. The CDR3 has 15 amino acids. Per the germline V gene, CDR1 is PRHDT and CDR2 is FYEKMQ (reference sequence). Trimming left V 3 bases short and J 3 bases short, with 15 bases between. The CDR3 reads CASSFVSGGHYEQYF. CDR3 in DNA: TGTGCCAGCAGCTTTGTCTCGGGCGGCCACTACGAGCAGTACTTC.

This chain uses TRBV27 with TRBJ2-2, with D hard to call. The CDR3 sequence is 16 residues long. V lost 6 bases and J lost 5, with 19 bases in between. Germline loops: CDR1 MNHEY, CDR2 SMNVEV (reference sequence). CDR3 sequence reads: CASRGFKGLGTGELFF. Written as DNA, the CDR3 is TGTGCCAGCAGGGGATTCAAAGGGCTGGGGACCGGGGAGCTGTTTTTT.

The V gene is TRBV19, the J gene TRBJ2-2; tentatively, D is TRBD2 (5 bases). The germline CDR1 and CDR2 sequences are LNHDA and SQIVND (reference sequence). The CDR3 sequence is 13 residues long. The V gene lost 5 bases and the J gene lost 7 bases, with 11 bases spanning the gap. The DNA of the CDR3 is TGTGCCAGTAGTCAACTTCGGGGCGGGGAGCTGTTTTTT. Encoded protein: CASSQLRGGELFF. The whole variable domain, remainder taken from reference TRBV19 and TRBJ2-2, is DGGITQSPKYLFRKEGQNVTLSCEQNLNHDAMYWYRQDPGQGLRLIYYSQIVNDFQKGDIAEGYSVSREKKESFPLTVTSAQKNPTAFYLCASSQLRGGELFFGEGSRLTVL.

The rearrangement uses TRBV24-1 and TRBJ2-3; 7 bases align to TRBD2. The CDR3 length is 17 residues. The germline V gene has CDR1 KGHDR and CDR2 SFDVKD. The ends lost 5 bases at V and 0 bases at J; junction bases unmatched: 10. CDR3 residues: CATSGSYGGGSTDTQYF. CDR3 coding DNA: TGTGCCACCAGTGGTAGCTATGGGGGGGGAAGCACAGATACGCAGTATTTT.

The chain recombines TRBV27 with TRBJ2-7, with no clear D. This CDR3 region has 14 residues. The V end was cut by 1 base, the J end by 3 bases, with 10 bases between. The germline V gene has CDR1 MNHEY and CDR2 SMNVEV (reference sequence). The CDR3 sequence: CASSLYSESYEQYF. In nucleotides, the CDR3 is TGTGCCAGCAGTTTATATTCAGAAAGCTACGAGCAGTACTTC.

This clone is a singleton in its sample. The V and J genes are TRBV27 and TRBJ1-1, with D unclear. Per the germline V gene, CDR1 is MNHEY and CDR2 is SMNVEV (reference sequence). The CDR3 consists of 14 residues. The germline V and J ends were trimmed by 4 bases and 4 bases, with 13 bases remaining between them. The CDR3 nucleotides read TGTGCCAGCAGTTCGTTCGTGGAGGGCACTGAAGCTTTCTTT. It is translated as CASSSFVEGTEAFF.

Written as DNA, the CDR3 is TGTGCCAGCAGCAGCGGGGACGCCTACGAGCAGTACTTC. As protein: CASSSGDAYEQYF. The gene calls are TRBV5-6 and TRBJ2-7; 7 nucleotides agree with TRBD2. CDR1 and CDR2 (germline): SGHDT, YYEEEE. J lost 2 bases, V lost 4 bases, and 3 bases had no gene match. CDR3 length equals 13 residues.

V is TRBV28 and J is TRBJ2-1, with D perhaps TRBD1 (6 bases). This CDR3 comprises 17 residues. CDR1 is MDHEN and CDR2 is SYDVKM in the germline V gene. V was trimmed by 6 bases and J by 6 bases, leaving 24 bases between them. CDR3 coding DNA: TGTGCCAGCAGCCAAGCCTCCGGGACACTGGGGGCCAATGAGCAGTTCTTC. This sequence encodes CASSQASGTLGANEQFF. The entire variable domain, with the rest obtained from reference TRBV28 and TRBJ2-1, is as follows: DVKVTQSSRYLVKRTGEKVFLECVQDMDHENMFWYRQDPGLGLRLIYFSYDVKMKEKGDIPEGYSVSREKKERFSLILESASTNQTSMYLCASSQASGTLGANEQFFGPGTRLTVL.

The chain is built from TRBV4-1 and TRBJ2-7; TRBD1 is a possible D gene (6 bases). The CDR3 length is 14 residues. Germline values: CDR1 MGHRA, CDR2 YSYEKL. The V gene lost 3 bases and the J gene lost 2 bases, with 11 bases spanning the gap. The DNA for the CDR3 is TGCGCCAGCAGCCACAGGGACATAGCCTACGAGCAGTACTTC. Translating gives CASSHRDIAYEQYF.

The rearrangement uses TRBV7-8 and TRBJ1-2, with 11 bases lining up with TRBD1. V lost 1 base, J lost 3 bases, and 4 bases stayed unmatched. Germline V gene data show CDR1 as SGHVS and CDR2 as FQNEAQ. The length of the CDR3 is 16 residues. In nucleotides, the CDR3 is TGTGCCAGCAGCTTAGAGGGACAGGGGGGGGACTATGGCTACACCTTC. This codes for CASSLEGQGGDYGYTF.

This rearrangement joins TRBV3-1 (or the pseudogene TRBV3-2) to TRBJ1-2; TRBD1 agrees at 9 bases. The CDR3 sequence is 14 residues long. Per germline, CDR1 LGHDT and CDR2 YNNKEL (reference sequence). V was pared by 1 base and J by 6 bases, with 3 bases of the junction left unmatched. The CDR3 nucleotides read TGTGCCAGCAGCCAAGCGGGACAGGGTAATGGCTACACCTTC. Translated: CASSQAGQGNGYTF.

This sequence joins TRBV7-2 and TRBJ2-7, with D possibly matching TRBD1 (6 bases). V lost 2 bases, J lost 2 bases, and 13 bases lay in between. The V gene's germline CDR1 is SGHTA and CDR2 FQGNSA. This CDR3 contains 15 residues. CDR3 loop: CASSLHGQGTYEQYF. The CDR3 DNA is TGTGCCAGCAGCTTACATGGGCAGGGGACCTACGAGCAGTACTTC.

The chain recombines TRBV30 with TRBJ1-3, with TRBD1 matching over 8 bases. CDR1 and CDR2 (germline): GTSNPN, SVGIG (reference sequence). V shed 0 bases and J 5 bases; nucleotides not matched to a gene: 3. The CDR3 has 14 residues. CDR3 in DNA: TGTGCCTGGAGTGTATCAGGGGGCCGAAACACCATATATTTT. It yields the protein CAWSVSGGRNTIYF.